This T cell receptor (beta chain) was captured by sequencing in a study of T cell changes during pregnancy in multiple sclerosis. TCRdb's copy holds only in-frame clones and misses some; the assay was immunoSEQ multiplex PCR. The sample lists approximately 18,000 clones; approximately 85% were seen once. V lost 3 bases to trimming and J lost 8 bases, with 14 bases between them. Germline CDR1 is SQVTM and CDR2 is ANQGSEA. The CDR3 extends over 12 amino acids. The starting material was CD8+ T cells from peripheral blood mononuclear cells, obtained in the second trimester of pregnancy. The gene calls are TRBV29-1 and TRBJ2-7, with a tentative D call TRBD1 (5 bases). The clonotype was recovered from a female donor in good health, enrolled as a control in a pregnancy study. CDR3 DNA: TGCAGCGTTGAGGGGCAGGGATTCAAGCAGTACTTC. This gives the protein CSVEGQGFKQYF.